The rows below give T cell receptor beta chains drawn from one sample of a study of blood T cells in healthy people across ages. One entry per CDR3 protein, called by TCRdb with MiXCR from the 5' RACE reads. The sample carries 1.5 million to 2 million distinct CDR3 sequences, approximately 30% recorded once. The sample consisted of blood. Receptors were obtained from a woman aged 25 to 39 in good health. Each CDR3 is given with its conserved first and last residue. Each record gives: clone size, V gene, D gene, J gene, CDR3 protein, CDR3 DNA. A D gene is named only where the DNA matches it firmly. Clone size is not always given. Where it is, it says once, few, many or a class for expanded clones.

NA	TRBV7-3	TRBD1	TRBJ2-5	CASSHPNRQGGRETQYF	TGTGCCAGCAGTCACCCTAATAGACAGGGGGGGAGGGAGACCCAGTACTTC
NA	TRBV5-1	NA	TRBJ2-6	CASSPLPRGSSGANVLTF	TGCGCCAGCAGCCCTCTCCCCCGAGGTAGTTCTGGGGCCAACGTCCTGACTTTC
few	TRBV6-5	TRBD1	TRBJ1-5	CASRPGQGDYQPQHF	TGTGCCAGCAGGCCAGGACAGGGGGACTACCAGCCCCAGCATTTT
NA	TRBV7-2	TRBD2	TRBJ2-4	CASSWGVRERDIQYF	TGTGCCAGCAGCTGGGGGGTGCGGGAGAGGGACATTCAGTACTTC
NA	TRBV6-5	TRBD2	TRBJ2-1	CASSYGLAANEQFF	TGTGCCAGCAGTTACGGGCTAGCGGCGAACGAGCAGTTCTTC
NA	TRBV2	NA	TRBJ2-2	CASRALLNTGELFF	TGTGCCAGCAGGGCTCTGCTGAACACCGGGGAGCTGTTTTTT
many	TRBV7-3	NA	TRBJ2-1	CASSLGPGYNEQFF	TGTGCCAGCAGCTTAGGGCCGGGTTACAATGAGCAGTTCTTC
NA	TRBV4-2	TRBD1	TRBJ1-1	CASSQDRVIGNTEAFF	TGTGCCAGCAGCCAGGACAGGGTTATAGGGAACACTGAAGCTTTCTTT
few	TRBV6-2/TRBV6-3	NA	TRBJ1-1	CAGGRPPRGLGTEAFF	TGTGCCGGGGGCCGACCCCCGCGGGGTTTAGGTACTGAAGCTTTCTTT
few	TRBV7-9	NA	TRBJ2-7	CASSSGHGLGEQYF	TGTGCCAGCAGCTCGGGACACGGGTTGGGGGAGCAGTACTTC
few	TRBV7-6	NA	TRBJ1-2	CASSPRGSSYGYTF	TGTGCCAGCAGCCCACGGGGCAGCAGTTATGGCTACACCTTC
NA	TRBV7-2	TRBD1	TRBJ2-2	CASSTGQLNTGELFF	TGTGCCAGCAGCACGGGACAGTTGAACACCGGGGAGCTGTTTTTT
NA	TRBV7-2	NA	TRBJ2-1	CASNLHGGVRVEQFF	TGTGCCAGCAATCTACACGGTGGGGTTCGGGTTGAGCAGTTCTTC
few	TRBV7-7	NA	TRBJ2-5	CASSFAGPDGTQYF	TGTGCCAGCAGCTTCGCCGGACCCGATGGGACCCAGTACTTC
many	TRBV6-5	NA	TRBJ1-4	CASGNGEKLFF	TGTGCCAGCGGAAATGGTGAAAAACTGTTTTTT
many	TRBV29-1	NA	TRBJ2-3	CSVVGLNTDTQYF	TGCAGCGTAGTGGGGCTTAACACAGATACGCAGTATTTT
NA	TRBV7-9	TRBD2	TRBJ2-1	CASSRLAGNSYNEQFF	TGTGCCAGCAGCAGATTAGCGGGGAACTCCTACAATGAGCAGTTCTTC
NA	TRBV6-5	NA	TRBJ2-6	CASSLWGDRLSGANVLTF	TGTGCCAGCAGTTTATGGGGGGACCGCCTCTCTGGGGCCAACGTCCTGACTTTC
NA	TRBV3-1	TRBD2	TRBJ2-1	CASSTPAGLVPETQFF	TGTGCCAGCAGCACTCCCGCGGGACTAGTTCCAGAGACCCAGTTCTTC
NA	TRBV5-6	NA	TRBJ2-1	CASSLTRGSSSYNEQFF	TGTGCCAGCAGCTTGACGCGCGGGTCGAGCTCCTACAATGAGCAGTTCTTT
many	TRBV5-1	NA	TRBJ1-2	CASSPSGSRSYGYTF	TGCGCCAGCAGCCCGTCTGGGAGCCGGAGCTATGGCTACACCTTC
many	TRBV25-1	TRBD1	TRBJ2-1	CASSEPGTGGNEQFF	TGTGCCAGCAGTGAACCCGGGACAGGGGGCAATGAGCAGTTCTTC
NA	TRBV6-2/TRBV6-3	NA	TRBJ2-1	CASRFNGQETQFF	TGTGCCAGCAGATTTAACGGGCAAGAGACCCAGTTCTTC
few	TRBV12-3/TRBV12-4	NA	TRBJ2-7	CASSLSSLGEQYF	TGTGCCAGCAGCCTTTCGAGCCTGGGGGAGCAGTACTTC
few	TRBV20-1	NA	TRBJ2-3	CSARDPWGSTDTQYF	TGCAGTGCTAGAGATCCCTGGGGATCCACAGATACGCAGTATTTT
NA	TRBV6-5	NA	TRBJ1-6	CASSYDLNSPLHF	TGTGCCAGCAGTTACGACCTAAATTCACCCCTCCACTTT
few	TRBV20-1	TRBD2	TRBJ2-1	CSARDFGTSGSLGNEQFF	TGCAGTGCTAGAGATTTCGGGACTAGCGGGAGTTTAGGGAATGAGCAGTTCTTC
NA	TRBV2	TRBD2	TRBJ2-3	CASSELAGKADTQYF	TGTGCCAGCAGTGAGTTAGCGGGGAAAGCAGATACGCAGTATTTT
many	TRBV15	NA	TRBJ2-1	CATSRDKEKDEQFF	TGTGCCACCAGCAGAGATAAGGAGAAGGATGAGCAGTTCTTC
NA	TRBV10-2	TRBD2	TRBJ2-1	CASRGQGGTSGKYNEQFF	TGCGCCAGCAGGGGCCAGGGCGGGACTAGCGGGAAGTACAATGAGCAGTTCTTC
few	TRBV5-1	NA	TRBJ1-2	CASRSFDGVTNYGYTF	TGCGCCAGCAGATCCTTCGACGGGGTGACTAACTATGGCTACACCTTC
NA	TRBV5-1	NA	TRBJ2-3	CASSLEQGFGSDTQYF	TGCGCCAGCAGCTTGGAACAGGGATTCGGGTCAGATACGCAGTATTTT
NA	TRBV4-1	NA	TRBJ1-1	CASSQGSRLEAFF	TGCGCCAGCAGCCAAGGGAGCCGGTTAGAAGCTTTCTTT
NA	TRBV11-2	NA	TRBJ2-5	CASSFSRGGKTQYF	TGTGCCAGCAGCTTTTCGAGGGGCGGGAAGACCCAGTACTTC
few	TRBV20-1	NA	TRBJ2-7	CSATRPTYEQYF	TGCAGTGCTACCAGGCCTACCTACGAGCAGTACTTC
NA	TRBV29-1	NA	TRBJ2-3	CSASGTSSTDTQYF	TGCAGCGCTTCCGGGACATCCTCCACAGATACGCAGTATTTT
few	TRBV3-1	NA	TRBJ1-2	CASSQVGAGGGYTF	TGTGCCAGCAGCCAAGTAGGAGCCGGAGGAGGCTACACCTTC
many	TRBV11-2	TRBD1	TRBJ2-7	CASSRQGGYHEQYF	TGTGCCAGCAGCCGACAGGGGGGTTACCACGAGCAGTACTTC
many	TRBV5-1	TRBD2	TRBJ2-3	CASKKAGDTDTQYF	TGCGCCAGCAAAAAAGCGGGGGACACAGATACGCAGTATTTT
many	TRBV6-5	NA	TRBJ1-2	CASRLSANYGYTF	TGTGCCAGCAGACTCAGCGCGAACTATGGCTACACCTTC
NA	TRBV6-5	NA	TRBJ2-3	CASSNGLFDTQYF	TGTGCCAGCAGTAACGGACTATTTGATACGCAGTATTTT
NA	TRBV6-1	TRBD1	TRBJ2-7	CASSKVLGTGNYEQYF	TGTGCCAGCAGTAAGGTTCTCGGGACAGGGAATTACGAGCAGTACTTC
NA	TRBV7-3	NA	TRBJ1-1	CASSSDSTEAFF	TGTGCCAGCAGCTCCGACAGCACTGAGGCTTTCTTT
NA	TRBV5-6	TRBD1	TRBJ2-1	CASSLGTGFNEQFF	TGTGCCAGCAGCTTGGGGACAGGGTTCAATGAGCAGTTCTTC
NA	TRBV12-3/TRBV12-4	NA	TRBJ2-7	CASSPPRAGQRSSYEQYF	TGTGCCAGCAGTCCTCCCAGGGCGGGGCAGCGAAGCTCCTACGAGCAGTACTTC
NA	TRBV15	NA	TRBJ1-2	CATSAGQNQHLAYGYTF	TGTGCCACCAGCGCCGGACAGAACCAACATCTCGCCTATGGCTACACCTTC
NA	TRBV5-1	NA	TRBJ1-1	CASSTDPSTEAFF	TGCGCCAGCAGCACCGACCCCAGCACTGAAGCTTTCTTT
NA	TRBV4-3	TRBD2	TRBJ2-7	CASSQSSGSGYEQYF	TGCGCCAGCAGCCAATCTAGCGGGAGTGGCTACGAGCAGTACTTC
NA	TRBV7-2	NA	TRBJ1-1	CASSVPGREGDTEAFF	TGTGCCAGCAGCGTCCCAGGAAGGGAGGGAGACACTGAAGCTTTCTTT
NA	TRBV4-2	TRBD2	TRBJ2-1	CVSSTRTAGGLSSYNEQFF	TGTGTCAGCAGCACTCGGACAGCGGGGGGCCTAAGCTCCTACAATGAGCAGTTCTTC
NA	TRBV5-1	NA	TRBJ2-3	CASSLETLTTDTQYF	TGCGCCAGCAGCTTAGAGACTCTAACGACAGATACGCAGTATTTT
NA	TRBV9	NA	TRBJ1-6	CASSGTSYNSPLHF	TGTGCCAGCAGCGGAACATCCTATAATTCACCCCTCCACTTT
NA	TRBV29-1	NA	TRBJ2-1	CSVDRGALNEQLF	TGCAGCGTTGACAGGGGGGCCCTCAATGAGCAGTTATTC
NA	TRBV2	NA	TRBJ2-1	CASSEALPGYEYNEQFF	TGTGCCAGCAGTGAAGCGCTTCCGGGGTATGAGTACAATGAGCAGTTCTTC
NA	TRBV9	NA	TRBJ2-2	CASRGAANTGELFF	TGTGCCAGCCGGGGGGCTGCTAACACCGGGGAGCTGTTTTTT